Sequencing of this TCR beta chain was carried out in a study of human T cells and chemical hapten exposure. As handled by the study authors: Ranging from about 23,224 to 700,000, TCR counts per sample had a median value of approximately 99,000. TCRdb recomputed calls from the RACE reads with MiXCR, one row per CDR3 protein. It is TCRdb's table, rather than the study itself, that gives the V and J calls and clone size. Of a few hundred thousand distinct CDR3 sequences listed, about 6.9% are singletons. CDR1 and CDR2 from the germline V gene are MGHRA and YSYEKL. The CDR3 loop spans 15 amino acids. Trimming took off 2 bases at V and 4 bases at J, with 12 bases between the two ends. This clonotype was seen ten or more times. The time point denotes: patch test 2, 6 weeks after DPC sensitization. As for treatment: therapeutic diphenylcyclopropenone sensitization with weekly scalp DPC.

The chain carries TRBV4-1 and TRBJ1-3, with unresolved D. This receptor was obtained from a woman aged 18-29 years with alopecia areata. Some clones in this sample may be carry-over from other donors' samples. Sample: whole blood, taken in connection with sensitization to the hapten diphenylcyclopropenone (DPC). CDR3 sequence (DNA): TGCGCCAGCAGCCAATTCGGCGCTCACGGAAACACCATATATTTT. Translation gives CASSQFGAHGNTIYF.